This T cell receptor beta chain came from a study of blood T cell repertoires in COVID-19. The wider study: Material from acute and convalescent COVID-19 was sourced from the United States, Italy and Spain. PBMCs, B-cell-depleted T cells, or T cells were the source of the cDNA or gDNA that made up the material.

In the original analysis: From reference gene primer amplification, estimates of nucleated cell counts were derived. The data were produced by immunoSEQ multiplex PCR, yet TCRdb's version contains in-frame clones alone and is incomplete. For V, J and clone size, that table is used; D and trimming come from the DNA. The table lists over 120,000 clones, around 72% of them singletons. V was clipped by 0 bases and J by 6 bases; unmatched bases: 10. The CDR3 length is 17 residues. Germline values: CDR1 MNHEY, CDR2 SVGEGT. The source of this sequence is a woman aged 55-75 years with acute or convalescent COVID-19. This chain uses TRBV6-2 or TRBV6-3 with TRBJ2-7, with 11 bases fitting TRBD1. Material: peripheral blood. CDR3 amino acids: CASSYSRGRTGGFEQYF. The CDR3 nucleotides read TGTGCCAGCAGTTACTCGAGAGGGCGGACAGGGGGCTTCGAGCAGTACTTC.